Included here is one T cell receptor (beta chain) sequence, with context. The table came from immunoSEQ multiplex PCR; TCRdb's copy has only in-frame clones and leaves some out. Altogether 50,000 or so clones are present, 55% to 85% being singletons, with the ten largest covering less than 10%. This sample is part of a study of T cell clones after liver transplantation. Across the study: Samples came pre-transplant, pre-randomization before withdrawal, and post-randomization after withdrawal ended.

The source was CD4+ T cells from blood, collected roughly 56 months after liver transplant. The TCR comes from a human patient who received a liver transplant. The graft donor may account for some of the T cells.

The CDR3 sequence is CASSPVYRRTGLGSGNTIYF. CDR3 bases: TGTGCCAGCAGTCCTGTCTACCGGAGGACAGGGCTAGGAAGTGGAAACACCATATATTTT. The chain uses TRBV28 and TRBJ1-3; 8 bases agree with TRBD1. Germline lookup yields CDR1 MDHEN and CDR2 SYDVKM. This CDR3 comprises 20 residues. The trim removed 5 bases at V and 3 bases at J, leaving 21 bases unmatched.